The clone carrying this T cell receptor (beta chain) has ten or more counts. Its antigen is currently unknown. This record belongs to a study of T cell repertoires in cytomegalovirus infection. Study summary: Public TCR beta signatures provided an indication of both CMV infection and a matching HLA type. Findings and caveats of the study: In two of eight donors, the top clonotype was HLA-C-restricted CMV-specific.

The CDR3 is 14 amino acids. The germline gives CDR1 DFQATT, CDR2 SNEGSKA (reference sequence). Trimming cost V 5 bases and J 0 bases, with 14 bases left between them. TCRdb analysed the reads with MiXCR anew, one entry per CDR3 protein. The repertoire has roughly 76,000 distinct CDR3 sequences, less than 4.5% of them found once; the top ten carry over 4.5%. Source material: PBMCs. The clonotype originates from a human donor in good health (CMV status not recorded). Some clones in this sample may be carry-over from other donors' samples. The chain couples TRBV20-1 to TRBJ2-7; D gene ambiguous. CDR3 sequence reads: CSAHRAPSSYEQYF. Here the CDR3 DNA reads TGCAGTGCTCACCGGGCGCCCAGCTCCTACGAGCAGTACTTC.